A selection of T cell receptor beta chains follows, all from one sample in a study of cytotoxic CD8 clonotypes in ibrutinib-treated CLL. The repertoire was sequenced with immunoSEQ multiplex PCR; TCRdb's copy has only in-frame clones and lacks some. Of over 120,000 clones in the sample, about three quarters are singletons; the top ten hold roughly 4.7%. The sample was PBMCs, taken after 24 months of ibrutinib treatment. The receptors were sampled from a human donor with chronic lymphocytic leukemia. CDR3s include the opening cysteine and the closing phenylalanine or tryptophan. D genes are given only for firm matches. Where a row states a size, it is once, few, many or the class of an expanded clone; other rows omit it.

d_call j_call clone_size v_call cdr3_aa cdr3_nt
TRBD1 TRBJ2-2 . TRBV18 CASSPPTGGNTGELFF TGTGCCAGCTCACCACCGACAGGGGGAAACACCGGGGAGCTGTTTTTT
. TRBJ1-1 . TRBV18 CASSPQGYTEAFF TGTGCCAGCTCACCACAGGGGTACACTGAAGCTTTCTTT
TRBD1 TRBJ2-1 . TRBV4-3 CASSPGQPNNEQFF TGCGCCAGCAGCCCGGGACAGCCCAACAATGAGCAGTTCTTC
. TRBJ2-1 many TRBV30 CAVHRETYNEQFF TGTGCCGTACACAGGGAAACCTACAATGAGCAGTTCTTC
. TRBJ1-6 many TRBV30 CAWSLAWASPLHF TGTGCCTGGAGTCTGGCCTGGGCTTCACCCCTCCACTTT
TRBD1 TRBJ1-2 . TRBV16 CASSQSRGGGYGYTF TGTGCCAGCAGCCAATCGCGAGGGGGCGGCTATGGCTACACCTTC
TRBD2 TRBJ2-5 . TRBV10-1 CASRPLSASGGRGTQYF TGCGCCAGCAGGCCCCTCTCGGCTAGCGGGGGTCGGGGGACCCAGTACTTC
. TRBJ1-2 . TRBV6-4 CASSDNGLIGNYGYTF TGTGCCAGCAGTGACAACGGCTTGATAGGTAACTATGGCTACACCTTC
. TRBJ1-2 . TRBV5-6 CASSLGQGGYGYTF TGTGCCAGCAGCTTGGGGCAGGGTGGCTATGGCTACACCTTC
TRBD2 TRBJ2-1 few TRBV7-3 CASSPGGGAYNEQFF TGTGCCAGCAGCCCGGGAGGAGGGGCCTACAATGAGCAGTTCTTC
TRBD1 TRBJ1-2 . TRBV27 CASSPGQGSLWFYGYTF TGTGCCAGCAGTCCCGGACAGGGGTCCCTTTGGTTCTATGGCTACACCTTC
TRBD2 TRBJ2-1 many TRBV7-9 CASSLAGLAANEQFF TGTGCCAGCAGCTTAGCGGGCCTAGCGGCCAATGAGCAGTTCTTC
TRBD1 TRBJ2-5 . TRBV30 CAWSVVTGVTVAQYF TGTGCCTGGAGTGTAGTGACAGGGGTCACGGTGGCCCAGTACTTC